This T cell receptor (beta chain) was captured by sequencing in a study of blood T cells in healthy people across ages. Study as a whole: There was about one barcoded beta molecule captured by template switching per two T cells. Study results and limitations: Diversity was higher, and naive CD4+ cells more numerous, in long-lived donors than in aged donors. Because donor CMV status was unknown, expanded clonotype changes were possibly confounded.

The CDR3 runs to 15 residues. CDR1 is SEHNR, CDR2 FQNEAQ, per germline (reference sequence). Between the trimmed V and J ends, which lost 3 bases and 3 bases, there was a span of 11 bases. A J-beta primer mix and a sample-barcoded 5' primer were used in a second PCR of about 7 to 11 cycles. TCRdb reprocessed the 5' RACE reads with MiXCR, giving one entry per CDR3 protein. The profile shows some 690,000 distinct CDR3 sequences, approximately 21% of them singletons. Total RNA extracted from each sample amounted to at least 6 micrograms. The sample holds many counts of this clonotype. The antigen is not known.

J is TRBJ1-4 and V is TRBV7-9, with D uncertain. This sequence was found in a man aged 65 to 85 in good health. The sequencing sample was made of blood. CDR3 loop: CASSFRRAANEKLFF. The CDR3 DNA follows: TGTGCCAGCAGCTTTAGGAGGGCGGCTAATGAAAAACTGTTTTTT.